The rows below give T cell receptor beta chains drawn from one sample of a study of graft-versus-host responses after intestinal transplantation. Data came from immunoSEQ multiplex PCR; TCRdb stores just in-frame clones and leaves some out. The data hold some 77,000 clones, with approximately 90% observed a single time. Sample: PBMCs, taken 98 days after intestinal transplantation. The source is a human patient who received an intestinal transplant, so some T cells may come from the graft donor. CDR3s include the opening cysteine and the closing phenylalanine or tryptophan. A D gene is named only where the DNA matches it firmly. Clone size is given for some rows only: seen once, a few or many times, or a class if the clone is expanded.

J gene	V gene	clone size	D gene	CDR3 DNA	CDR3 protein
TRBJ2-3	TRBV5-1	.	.	TGCGCCAGCAGCACCCAGGGTCCCACAGATACGCAGTATTTT	CASSTQGPTDTQYF
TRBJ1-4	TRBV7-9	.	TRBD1	TGTGCCAGCAGCCGGACAGGGGGCGGAGAAAAACTGTTTTTT	CASSRTGGGEKLFF
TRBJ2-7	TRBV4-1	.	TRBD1	TGCGCCAGCAGCCAAGCGGTCGGACAGGCCATTTACTTC	CASSQAVGQAIYF
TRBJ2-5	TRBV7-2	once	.	TGTGCCAGCAGCTTAGGCGGCGGACTGGGGGTGGAGACCCAGTACTTC	CASSLGGGLGVETQYF
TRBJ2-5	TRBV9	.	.	TGTGCCAGCAGCGCCCGGTGGGGAGAGACCCAGTACTTC	CASSARWGETQYF
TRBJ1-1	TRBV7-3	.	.	TGTGCCAGCAGCCAAAGGGGGGGGGACACTGAAGCTTTCTTT	CASSQRGGDTEAFF
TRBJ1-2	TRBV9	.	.	TGTGCCAGCAGCCGCCGCGGGTGGGACTATGGCTACACCTTC	CASSRRGWDYGYTF
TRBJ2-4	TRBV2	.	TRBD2	TGTGCCAGCAGCGCCTCGGCGGGGGTGACCAAAAACATTCAGTACTTC	CASSASAGVTKNIQYF
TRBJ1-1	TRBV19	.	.	TGTGCCAGTAGCATCCCGAGGGGGGGCACTGAAGCTTTCTTT	CASSIPRGGTEAFF
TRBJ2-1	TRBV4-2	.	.	TGTGCCAGCAGCCAAGACAGCGTATGGGGCTCCTACAATGAGCAGTTCTTC	CASSQDSVWGSYNEQFF